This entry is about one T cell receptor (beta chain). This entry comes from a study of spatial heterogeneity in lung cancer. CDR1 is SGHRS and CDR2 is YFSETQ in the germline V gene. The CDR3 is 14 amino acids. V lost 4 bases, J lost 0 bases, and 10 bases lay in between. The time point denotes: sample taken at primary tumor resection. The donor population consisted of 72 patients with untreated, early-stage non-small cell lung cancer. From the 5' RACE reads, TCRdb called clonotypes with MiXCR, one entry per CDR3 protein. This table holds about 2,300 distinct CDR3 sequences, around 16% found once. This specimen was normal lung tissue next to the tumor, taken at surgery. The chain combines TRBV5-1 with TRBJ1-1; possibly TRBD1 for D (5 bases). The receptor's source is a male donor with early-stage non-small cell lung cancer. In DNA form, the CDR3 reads TGCGCCAGCAGCCTCCGGGACGTGAACACTGAAGCTTTCTTT. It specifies CASSLRDVNTEAFF.